This T cell receptor beta chain was retrieved from a study of cytomegalovirus exposure and HLA in healthy donors. Overall study context: As released early, the data held 65 million to 90 million unique TCRs from HLA-typed donors.

Broader study findings: Altogether, 160 or so TCR beta chains were recorded as cytomegalovirus-associated. In a later analysis, TCR association rates varied by HLA locus: DRB1 most, HLA-C fewest. In an earlier analysis, about 90% or about 30%: the productive usage of most TCR beta V segments.

The PCR had 60 Vbeta and 13 Jbeta primers. Only in-frame clones appear in the TCRdb table, and some are missing; sequencing was by immunoSEQ multiplex PCR. This sample yields about 60,000 clones, of which roughly 78% are seen a single time; almost 4.5% belongs to the top ten. The germline V gene encodes CDR1 MDHEN and CDR2 SYDVKM. CDR3 length: 11 amino acids. V lost 3 bases, J lost 8 bases, and 4 bases lay in between. This clone was seen once. Antigen specificity is unknown. The sequenced sample consisted of PBMCs. The clonotype originates from a woman in her twenties or thirties in good health and CMV-seronegative. The chain carries TRBV28 and TRBJ1-4; D is unresolved. The CDR3 region has the DNA TGTGCCAGCAGTTTGGGCGAAAAACTGTTTTTT. Translation gives CASSLGEKLFF.